This TCR beta chain was recovered during a study of T cells in Graves' hyperthyroidism and ophthalmopathy. Study summary: Once the initial diagnosis was made, peripheral blood was obtained before any treatment. General observations from the study: The blood repertoire included most of the expanded thyroid clonotypes above 0.001.

Deletions cut 8 bases from V and 3 bases from J, with 11 bases between. The germline V gene has CDR1 KGHSH and CDR2 LQKENI. CDR3 length: 12 amino acids. Regions amplified from RNA transcripts were the TCR beta CDR3 regions. Researchers ran a first-round RT-PCR on the TCR CDR3 using the HTBI primer set. TCRdb analysed the multiplex PCR reads with MiXCR anew, one entry per CDR3 protein. The repertoire holds about 260,000 distinct CDR3 sequences, with 20% to 25% as singletons. Ophthalmopathy patients had Clinical Activity Score at least 3, NOSPECS grade at least 4, duration under 3 months. Each diagnosis was grounded in clinical symptoms, serum thyroxine and TRAb, thyroid ultrasound, and orbital computed tomography. In its sample, this clonotype was seen many times. The antigen remains unidentified.

Sequencing input: blood. The receptor's source is a man younger than 45 with Graves' ophthalmopathy. V gene TRBV18 combines with J gene TRBJ2-7; D is unclear. The CDR3 here is CASSPGSYEQYF. The CDR3 DNA follows: TGTGCCAGCAGCCCAGGTAGCTACGAGCAGTACTTC.